These 22 T cell receptor beta chains were sequenced from one sample in a study of beta chain features in type 1 diabetes. Reverse transcription of all isolated RNA meant that expressed TCRB transcripts were sequenced. Only in-frame clones appear in the TCRdb table, and some are missing; sequencing was by immunoSEQ multiplex PCR. In the table there are roughly 610,000 clones, about a sixth of which are singletons. Material: naive CD4+ T cells from blood. Receptor source: a man younger than 35 in good health.

The table lists this clone with a few counts. The chain joins TRBV9 to TRBJ1-4, with TRBD1 matching over 10 bases. V lost 4 bases, J lost 1 base, and 4 bases stayed unmatched. CDR3 length equals 16 residues. Germline-derived CDR1 and CDR2 are SGDLS and YYNGEE. The CDR3 DNA reads as TGTGCCAGCAGCTATGGACAGGGGGGAACTAATGAAAAACTGTTTTTT. This encodes CASSYGQGGTNEKLFF.

This clone was counted between two and nine times. The same CDR3 is also encoded by other DNA sequences in this sample. This chain connects TRBV29-1 to TRBJ1-1; D is perhaps TRBD1 (5 bases). V was pared by 6 bases and J by 0 bases, with 14 bases between. In germline, CDR1 is SQVTM, CDR2 ANQGSEA. CDR3 length equals 14 residues. CDR3 sequence reads: CSVQGGTLNTEAFF. The CDR3 DNA reads TGCAGCGTGCAGGGTGGAACCTTGAACACTGAAGCTTTCTTT.

Here the CDR3 reads CASSSGTSGSRNEQFF. As DNA, the CDR3 is TGTGCCAGCAGCTCCGGGACTAGCGGGAGTCGGAATGAGCAGTTCTTC. The genes are TRBV11-3 and TRBJ2-1; 14 positions match TRBD2. The V gene end was trimmed by 4 bases and the J gene end by 7 bases; junction bases not matched to a gene: 6. The length of the CDR3 is 16 residues. CDR1 and CDR2 from the germline V gene are SGHNT and YENEEA.

This clone was observed a few times. The CDR3 DNA reads as TGTGCCAGCAGCTTGATCGGGACAGGTAATCACGAGCAGTACTTC. Translated, it gives CASSLIGTGNHEQYF. This rearrangement joins TRBV5-4 to TRBJ2-7; 8 bases line up with TRBD1. The CDR3 has 15 amino acids. Losses at the gene ends were 1 base for V and 5 bases for J; bases not matched to a gene: 8. Germline loops: CDR1 SGHNT, CDR2 YYREEE (reference sequence).

The rearrangement links TRBV9 to TRBJ2-2; D is perhaps TRBD1 (6 bases). Germline V lookup: CDR1 SGDLS, CDR2 YYNGEE. V dropped 4 bases and J dropped 5 bases, with 12 bases sitting between them. CDR3 length: 14 amino acids. Here the CDR3 DNA reads TGTGCCAGCAGCCAGAGAGGGGGAACCGGGGAGCTGTTTTTT. It translates to CASSQRGGTGELFF.

This clone was seen only a few times. V and J are TRBV2 and TRBJ2-7; 8 positions agree with TRBD2. J was trimmed by 2 bases and V by 8 bases; bases with no gene match: 5. The CDR3 contains 13 residues. Germline V gene data show CDR1 as SNHLY and CDR2 as FYNNEI. In DNA, the CDR3 is TGTGCCAGCGGGGGGACTAGGGCCTACGAGCAGTACTTC. Translating it yields CASGGTRAYEQYF. Full variable domain (rest looked up from reference TRBV2 and TRBJ2-7): EPEVTQTPSHQVTQMGQEVILRCVPISNHLYFYWYRQILGQKVEFLVSFYNNEISEKSEIFDDQFSVERPDGSNFTLKIRSTKLEDSAMYFCASGGTRAYEQYFGPGTRLTVT.

The gene calls are TRBV4-3 and TRBJ2-5, with 13 nucleotides matching TRBD2. The germline V gene has CDR1 LGHNA and CDR2 YSLEER. CDR3 length: 19 residues. With V trimmed by 4 bases and J by 5 bases, 16 bases remained unmatched. CDR3 sequence reads: CASSRSYGTSGMVQETQYF. The CDR3 nucleotides are TGCGCCAGCAGCCGATCCTACGGGACTAGCGGGATGGTACAGGAGACCCAGTACTTC.

The chain uses TRBV27 and TRBJ1-5; no reliable D call. This CDR3 region has 13 residues. V lost 3 bases, J lost 4 bases, and 7 bases lay in between. Germline CDR1 is MNHEY and CDR2 is SMNVEV (reference sequence). CDR3 sequence (DNA): TGTGCCAGCAGTTTTACAGCAAATCAGCCCCAGCATTTT. Translation: CASSFTANQPQHF.

V usage is TRBV18 and J usage is TRBJ2-7; D gene uncertain. CDR1 is KGHSH, CDR2 LQKENI, per germline. The CDR3 is 14 residues long. Trimming stripped 3 bases from V and 2 bases from J, with 11 bases between. CDR3 sequence: CASSPATFTYEQYF. The CDR3 bases are TGTGCCAGCTCACCGGCAACTTTTACCTACGAGCAGTACTTC.

DNA for the CDR3: TGCAGCGTTGCGCCTTTCATTGTATCGCAGGGGGGAGTGGAGCAGTACTTC. Amino acids: CSVAPFIVSQGGVEQYF. The V and J genes are TRBV29-1 and TRBJ2-7; TRBD1 is a possible D gene (7 bases). The CDR3 has 17 residues. The germline V gene has CDR1 SQVTM and CDR2 ANQGSEA. The germline V and J ends were trimmed by 4 bases and 7 bases, with 29 bases remaining between them.

About this clone itself: Other DNA variants within this sample encode the same CDR3. This chain joins TRBV28 and TRBJ2-5; no definite D call. The V and J ends lost 1 base and 5 bases respectively, with 2 bases between them. This CDR3 has 11 amino acids. Looked up from germline, CDR1 is MDHEN and CDR2 is SYDVKM. CDR3 bases: TGTGCCAGCAGTTTATTGGAGACCCAGTACTTC. Its translation is CASSLLETQYF.

The chain combines TRBV11-2 with TRBJ1-1; 7 nucleotides align to TRBD1. The CDR3 extends over 16 amino acids. CDR1 and CDR2 (germline): SGHAT, FQNNGV. V was pared by 4 bases and J by 0 bases, with 8 bases of the junction left unmatched. CDR3 bases: TGTGCCAGCAGCTCTAGACAGGGACACATGAACACTGAAGCTTTCTTT. Translating gives CASSSRQGHMNTEAFF.

This rearrangement joins TRBV27 to TRBJ1-4; D is uncertain. This CDR3 is built from 14 residues. Between the trimmed V and J ends, which lost 6 bases and 0 bases, there was a span of 8 bases. From germline, CDR1 is MNHEY and CDR2 SMNVEV (reference sequence). The CDR3: CASRPRATNEKLFF. CDR3 sequence (DNA): TGTGCCAGCAGACCGAGAGCAACTAATGAAAAACTGTTTTTT.

This chain uses TRBV13 with TRBJ1-2; weak D call: TRBD1 (5 bases). Germline V gene sequence: CDR1 PRHDT, CDR2 FYEKMQ (reference sequence). Trimming took off 3 bases at V and 0 bases at J, with 11 bases between the two ends. This CDR3 has 15 residues. CDR3 sequence: CASSFRDLTNYGYTF. The CDR3 DNA reads as TGTGCCAGCAGCTTCCGGGACCTTACTAACTATGGCTACACCTTC.

This clone occurred a few times. The chain couples TRBV4-1 to TRBJ2-3; D gene ambiguous. Germline CDR1 reads MGHRA; CDR2 reads YSYEKL. The CDR3 has 15 amino acids. V gave up 0 bases and J gave up 5 bases, with 12 bases separating them. The CDR3 loop reads CASSQDLVSGDTQYF. The CDR3 nucleotides are TGCGCCAGCAGCCAAGATCTAGTAAGTGGAGATACGCAGTATTTT.

This clone was observed many times. The chain joins TRBV13 to TRBJ1-4, with D possibly being TRBD1 (5 bases). V lost 5 bases and J 4 bases, leaving 11 bases between the germline ends. This CDR3 comprises 14 residues. Per the germline V gene, CDR1 is PRHDT and CDR2 is FYEKMQ (reference sequence). The CDR3 nucleotides read TGTGCCAGCAGCGCCTCGGGACGTAATGAAAAACTGTTTTTT. Translating it yields CASSASGRNEKLFF.

This clone came up many times. V is TRBV7-9 and J is TRBJ2-1; D is perhaps TRBD1 or TRBD2 (5 bases each). This CDR3 spans 15 amino acids. Trimming pared 5 bases from V and 4 bases from J, leaving 15 bases between. CDR1 and CDR2 from the germline V gene are SEHNR and FQNEAQ (reference sequence). CDR3 amino acids: CASSRTGQWYNEQFF. As DNA, the CDR3 is TGTGCCAGCAGCCGTACGGGGCAGTGGTACAATGAGCAGTTCTTC. Combining the CDR3 with reference TRBV7-9 and TRBJ2-1 gives the whole variable domain DTGVSQNPRHKITKRGQNVTFRCDPISEHNRLYWYRQTLGQGPEFLTYFQNEAQLEKSRLLSDRFSAERPKGSFSTLEIQRTEQGDSAMYLCASSRTGQWYNEQFFGPGTRLTVL.

This clone was observed a handful of times. V and J are TRBV7-3 and TRBJ1-5, with D unclear. The CDR3 is 13 residues long. CDR1 is SGHTA and CDR2 is FQGTGA in the germline V gene. The V and J ends lost 3 bases and 3 bases respectively, with 6 bases between them. The CDR3: CASSLAFNQPQHF. DNA of the CDR3: TGTGCCAGCAGCTTGGCCTTCAATCAGCCCCAGCATTTT.

This clone has only a few counts. This chain joins TRBV25-1 and TRBJ1-1, with D unclear. The CDR3 totals 14 residues. Germline loops: CDR1 MGHDK, CDR2 SYGVNS. The ends were cut back, 3 bases at V and 1 base at J, with 9 bases in the middle. CDR3 sequence reads: CASSESAKNTEAFF. DNA of the CDR3: TGTGCCAGCAGTGAGTCGGCTAAGAACACTGAAGCTTTCTTT.

This sequence joins TRBV12-5 and TRBJ2-1; no definite D call. The CDR3 length is 15 residues. V lost 6 bases and J 7 bases, leaving 19 bases between the germline ends. Per germline, CDR1 LGHNT and CDR2 FRNRAP. CDR3 sequence reads: CASGLGSARVNEQFF. DNA for the CDR3: TGTGCTAGTGGGCTCGGGTCCGCTCGTGTTAATGAGCAGTTCTTC.

The rearrangement links TRBV12-5 to TRBJ2-3, with TRBD1 as a possible D gene (5 bases). The CDR3 sequence is 15 residues long. The germline V gene has CDR1 LGHNT and CDR2 FRNRAP. Trimming removed 2 bases from V and 5 bases from J, with 14 bases in between. The CDR3 DNA follows: TGTGCTAGTGGTTTGACCAACAGGTCCGGAGATACGCAGTATTTT. Translated: CASGLTNRSGDTQYF.

This clone was recorded a few times. This chain joins TRBV7-6 and TRBJ2-7, with 8 positions matching TRBD1. V lost 3 bases and J lost 3; bases outside the gene matches: 7. The CDR3 sequence is 15 residues long. Germline CDR1 and CDR2: SGHVS and FNYEAQ. In DNA, the CDR3 is TGTGCCAGCAGCTTGACCGGACAGGGATTCTACGAGCAGTACTTC. Translated: CASSLTGQGFYEQYF.